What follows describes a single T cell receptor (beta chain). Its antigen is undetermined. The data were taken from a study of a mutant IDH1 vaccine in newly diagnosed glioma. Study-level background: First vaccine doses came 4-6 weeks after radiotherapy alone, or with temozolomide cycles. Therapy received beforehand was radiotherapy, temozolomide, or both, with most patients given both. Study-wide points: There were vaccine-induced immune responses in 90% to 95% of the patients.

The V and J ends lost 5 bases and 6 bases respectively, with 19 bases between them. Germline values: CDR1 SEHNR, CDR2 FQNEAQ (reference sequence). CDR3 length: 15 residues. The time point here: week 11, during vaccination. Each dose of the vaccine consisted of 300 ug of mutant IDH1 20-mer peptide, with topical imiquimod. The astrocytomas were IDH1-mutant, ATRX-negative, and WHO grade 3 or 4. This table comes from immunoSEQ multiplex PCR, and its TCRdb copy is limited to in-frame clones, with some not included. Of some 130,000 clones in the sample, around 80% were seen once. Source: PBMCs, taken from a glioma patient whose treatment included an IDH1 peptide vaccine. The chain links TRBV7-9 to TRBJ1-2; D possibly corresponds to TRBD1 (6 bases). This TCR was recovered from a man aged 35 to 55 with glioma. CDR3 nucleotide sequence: TGTGCCAGCAGCCCGGGGGCTGGGATCTTGGATGGCTACACCTTC. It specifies CASSPGAGILDGYTF.